This section outlines one TCR beta chain sequence together with its context. The source of the sample is a study of CD8+CD57+ T cells in acquired aplastic anemia. J gave up 1 base and V 7 bases, and 8 bases lay outside the gene matches. The CDR3 sequence is 16 residues long. Per germline, CDR1 SGHVS and CDR2 FNYEAQ. CDR3 and TCR beta VDJ profiling relied on a genomic DNA template. MiXCR, run by TCRdb on the reads, gives a single entry per CDR3 protein. The data show about 130,000 distinct CDR3 sequences, 48% seen once. V and J are TRBV7-6 and TRBJ2-3; 10 bases map to TRBD2. The sequence derives from a human donor in good health, serving as a control. Material for sequencing was sorted CD4+, CD8+, or CD8+CD57+ T cells (not recorded which) from PBMCs. The CDR3 bases are TGTGCCAGCATTAGCGGGAGGTCGATGGGCACAGATACGCAGTATTTT. Translation: CASISGRSMGTDTQYF.